Shown below are 5 T cell receptor beta chains from a single sample sequenced in a study of identical twins. TCRdb ran MiXCR on the 5' RACE reads and lists one entry per CDR3 protein. The sample includes 750,000 to 950,000 distinct CDR3 sequences, approximately 13% of them seen just once. Separately, the same data were catalogued under a study of yellow fever vaccine responses in identical twins.

Sequenced input: PBMCs. The receptors come from a woman between 18 and 29 years old in good health.

J is TRBJ1-2 and V is TRBV19; no definite D call. Looked up from germline, CDR1 is LNHDA and CDR2 is SQIVND (reference sequence). V dropped 3 bases and J dropped 3 bases, with 8 bases sitting between them. The CDR3 consists of 13 residues. The DNA of the CDR3 is TGTGCCAGTAGTATTGGAGGTGACTATGGCTACACCTTC. This encodes CASSIGGDYGYTF.

This clonotype was observed a handful of times. The chain couples TRBV12-3 or TRBV12-4 to TRBJ2-2; 8 nucleotides align to TRBD2. The CDR3 is made up of 17 amino acids. V shed 5 bases, J shed 0 bases, and the junction held 8 bases outside the gene matches. CDR3 nucleotides: TGTGCCAGCAGTCCCCCGTTCGGGGGGGCGAACACCGGGGAGCTGTTTTTT. Amino acid sequence: CASSPPFGGANTGELFF.

This clonotype was counted at least ten times. The chain uses TRBV7-9 and TRBJ2-7; D remains unclear. Between the trimmed V and J ends, which lost 5 bases and 7 bases, there was a span of 12 bases. The germline V gene has CDR1 SEHNR and CDR2 FQNEAQ (reference sequence). The CDR3 is 12 amino acids. The CDR3 reads CASSKLQEEQYF. The CDR3, as DNA: TGTGCCAGCAGCAAATTACAAGAGGAGCAGTACTTC.

The rearrangement uses TRBV11-2 and TRBJ1-2, with D possibly TRBD1 on 5 matching bases. V lost 3 bases to trimming and J lost 0 bases, with 8 bases between them. This CDR3 contains 14 residues. The germline gives CDR1 SGHAT, CDR2 FQNNGV. Here the CDR3 reads CASSFPTANYGYTF. The CDR3 nucleotides read TGTGCCAGCAGCTTCCCGACAGCTAACTATGGCTACACCTTC.

Many counts were recorded for this clonotype. The chain recombines TRBV10-2 with TRBJ2-5; D gene unclear. V was clipped by 0 bases and J by 4 bases, with 9 bases between them. Looked up from germline, CDR1 is WSHSY and CDR2 is SAAADI. CDR3 size: 14 residues. CDR3 region: CASSESVPGETQYF. CDR3 sequence (DNA): TGCGCCAGCAGTGAGTCAGTTCCAGGAGAGACCCAGTACTTC.